These T cell receptor beta chains were read from a single sample in a study of shared clonotypes between healthy human individuals. Sequencing was performed with immunoSEQ multiplex PCR; in TCRdb, only in-frame clones are kept and a portion is missing. The repertoire has 150,000 to 200,000 clones, 65% to 70% of them found once; the top ten carry about 10%. Sequencing input: memory CD4+ T cells sorted from blood. Receptor source: a man aged 25-40 years in good health. CDR3s include the opening cysteine and the closing phenylalanine or tryptophan.

V gene,J gene,CDR3 protein
TRBV29-1,TRBJ1-1,CSSDKLGMEAFF
TRBV4-3,TRBJ1-5,CASSQDWEAYSNQPQHF
TRBV5-6,TRBJ2-6,CASSPPIGTPRSGANVLTF
TRBV25-1,TRBJ2-2,CASSEVLYTGELFF
TRBV12-5,TRBJ2-7,CASAETSGRVKEQYF
TRBV19,TRBJ1-1,CASSTNRRTEAFF
TRBV6-5,TRBJ2-7,CASSLGTSGNEQYF
TRBV19,TRBJ2-1,CASSIKGASGSYNEQFF
TRBV7-2,TRBJ2-3,CASSLRTQPPDTQYF
TRBV28,TRBJ1-2,CASSLPSGRKGPGYTF
TRBV7-4,TRBJ1-4,CASSLTGTDEKLFF
TRBV5-1,TRBJ1-5,CASSLLAGQPQHF
TRBV2,TRBJ2-5,CASRHRDRQETQYF
TRBV5-6,TRBJ1-3,CASSLESTGNTIYF
TRBV7-2,TRBJ2-5,CASSLGGGRETQYF
TRBV5-4,TRBJ1-1,CASSLSNGMNTEAFF
TRBV7-7,TRBJ2-6,CASSHGVGDVLTF
TRBV2,TRBJ2-3,CASSRDRGSDTQYF
TRBV19,TRBJ1-1,CASTTGRRIDTEAFF
TRBV6-1,TRBJ1-2,CASSGGAYGYTF
TRBV10-1,TRBJ2-2,CASRGEVGELFF
TRBV13,TRBJ2-1,CASSVRLVLTYNEQFF
TRBV11-2,TRBJ2-5,CASSLRGGTKTQYF
TRBV11-3,TRBJ2-5,CASSLGGGQETQYF
TRBV27,TRBJ1-2,CASSSKTPHRRGYGYTF
TRBV6-1,TRBJ1-1,CASSRLDQHGAFF
TRBV10-2,TRBJ1-2,CASSGDRGYTF
TRBV10-3,TRBJ2-5,CAISQGAWETQYF
TRBV9,TRBJ2-1,CASSVDRGASGANEQFF
TRBV25-1,TRBJ1-5,CASSGPQFNQPQHF
TRBV28,TRBJ2-1,CASIDEQFF
TRBV28,TRBJ2-5,CASSSPRLAGGPRETQYF
TRBV28,TRBJ2-2,CASSLNTGELFF
TRBV6-5,TRBJ2-1,CASSQTPGTKNEQFF
TRBV7-8,TRBJ2-5,CASSLDRSRLETQYF
TRBV19,TRBJ2-5,CASSLSLSGSGETQYF
TRBV19,TRBJ2-5,CASSMGKGLGETQYF
TRBV5-1,TRBJ2-3,CASTKETGRLGTQYF
TRBV5-1,TRBJ2-3,CASGNWDSTDTQYF
TRBV14,TRBJ2-3,CASSLLPPTSTLTGRTQYF
TRBV18,TRBJ2-7,CASSPLTSGISYEQYF
TRBV29-1,TRBJ1-2,CSVAWTDYGYTF
TRBV7-8,TRBJ2-7,CASSLGGAVLSEQYF
TRBV7-8,TRBJ2-2,CASSPKVGAGGLNTGELFF
TRBV15,TRBJ2-3,CATSREPPSGVSTDTQYF
TRBV10-2,TRBJ2-7,CASSIGSSYEQYF
TRBV6-6,TRBJ1-2,CASRSNYGYTF
TRBV30,TRBJ2-7,CAWSFSPSSYEQYF
TRBV19,TRBJ1-2,CASSRTVSYGYTF
TRBV29-1,TRBJ2-5,CSVEDGLAVQETQYF
TRBV10-1,TRBJ2-2,CASSVRNGELFF
TRBV28,TRBJ1-4,CASRLGGGLTEKLFF
TRBV4-1,TRBJ2-3,CASSHPMTDTQYF